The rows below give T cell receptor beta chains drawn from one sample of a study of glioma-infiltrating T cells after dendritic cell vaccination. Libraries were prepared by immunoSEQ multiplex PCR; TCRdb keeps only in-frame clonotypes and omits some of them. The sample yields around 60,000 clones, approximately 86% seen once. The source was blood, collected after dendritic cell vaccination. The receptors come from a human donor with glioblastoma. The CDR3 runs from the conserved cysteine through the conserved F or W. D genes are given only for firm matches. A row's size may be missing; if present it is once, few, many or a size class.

CDR3 protein: CAWSSDRAGNSPLHF; CDR3 DNA: TGTGCCTGGAGCTCGGACAGGGCCGGTAATTCCCCCCTCCACTTT; V gene: TRBV30; clone size: .; J gene: TRBJ1-6; D gene: TRBD1
CDR3 protein: CASSSGTGPQETQYF; CDR3 DNA: TGTGCCAGCAGTTCCGGGACAGGTCCACAAGAGACCCAGTACTTC; V gene: TRBV27; clone size: .; J gene: TRBJ2-5; D gene: TRBD1
CDR3 protein: CASSPSDRVGGCTF; CDR3 DNA: TGTGCCAGCAGTCCCTCCGACAGGGTGGGTGGCTGCACCTTC; V gene: TRBV2; clone size: .; J gene: TRBJ1-2; D gene: TRBD1
CDR3 protein: CAWRYTGRAFF; CDR3 DNA: TGTGCCTGGAGATATACAGGGAGAGCTTTCTTT; V gene: TRBV30; clone size: .; J gene: TRBJ1-1; D gene: .
CDR3 protein: CASTKTGLEGYTF; CDR3 DNA: TGTGCCAGCACGAAGACAGGGCTGGAGGGCTACACCTTC; V gene: TRBV4-2; clone size: .; J gene: TRBJ1-2; D gene: TRBD1
CDR3 protein: CASSLGRTGGSTDTQYF; CDR3 DNA: TGCGCCAGCAGCTTGGGACGGACAGGGGGCTCGACAGATACGCAGTATTTT; V gene: TRBV5-1; clone size: .; J gene: TRBJ2-3; D gene: TRBD1
CDR3 protein: CASSARDSNYGYTF; CDR3 DNA: TGTGCCAGTAGTGCGAGGGACTCTAACTATGGCTACACCTTC; V gene: TRBV19; clone size: .; J gene: TRBJ1-2; D gene: .
CDR3 protein: CASSPPGQGAYEQYF; CDR3 DNA: TGTGCCAGCTCACCGCCGGGACAGGGGGCCTACGAGCAGTACTTC; V gene: TRBV18; clone size: .; J gene: TRBJ2-7; D gene: TRBD1
CDR3 protein: CASSHPGHSYEQYF; CDR3 DNA: TGTGCCAGCAGTCACCCGGGACACTCCTACGAGCAGTACTTC; V gene: TRBV7-9; clone size: .; J gene: TRBJ2-7; D gene: .
CDR3 protein: CASSLLQTSSPLHF; CDR3 DNA: TGTGCCAGCAGCTTATTACAGACTAGTTCACCCCTCCACTTT; V gene: TRBV7-2; clone size: few; J gene: TRBJ1-6; D gene: .
CDR3 protein: CASSPSLGGDEQFF; CDR3 DNA: TGTGCCAGCAGCCCCAGTCTCGGCGGGGATGAGCAGTTCTTC; V gene: TRBV7-9; clone size: .; J gene: TRBJ2-1; D gene: .
CDR3 protein: CASSLGAMADTEAFF; CDR3 DNA: TGCGCCAGCAGCTTAGGAGCGATGGCAGACACTGAAGCTTTCTTT; V gene: TRBV5-1; clone size: .; J gene: TRBJ1-1; D gene: .
CDR3 protein: CASSLALLAGGANTGELFF; CDR3 DNA: TGTGCCAGCAGCTTAGCGTTACTAGCGGGGGGCGCGAACACCGGGGAGCTGTTTTTT; V gene: TRBV7-2; clone size: .; J gene: TRBJ2-2; D gene: TRBD2
CDR3 protein: CASISTGQVTDTQYF; CDR3 DNA: TGTGCCAGCATCTCGACGGGACAGGTCACAGATACGCAGTATTTT; V gene: TRBV6-1; clone size: few; J gene: TRBJ2-3; D gene: TRBD1
CDR3 protein: CASSYRPQTDGYTF; CDR3 DNA: TGTGCCAGCAGTTACCGTCCCCAGACAGATGGCTACACCTTC; V gene: TRBV6-5; clone size: .; J gene: TRBJ1-2; D gene: .
CDR3 protein: CASSEVSQETQYF; CDR3 DNA: TGTGCCAGCAGTGAGGTCAGCCAAGAGACCCAGTACTTC; V gene: TRBV6-1; clone size: .; J gene: TRBJ2-5; D gene: .
CDR3 protein: CASSLRGTQNTEAFF; CDR3 DNA: TGCGCCAGCAGCTTACGAGGGACACAGAACACTGAAGCTTTCTTT; V gene: TRBV5-1; clone size: .; J gene: TRBJ1-1; D gene: .
CDR3 protein: CASKAASGYTDTQYF; CDR3 DNA: TGTGCCAGTAAAGCGGCTAGCGGATACACAGATACGCAGTATTTT; V gene: TRBV19; clone size: .; J gene: TRBJ2-3; D gene: TRBD2
CDR3 protein: CAGRTGRSNTGELFF; CDR3 DNA: TGTGCCGGACGGACAGGGCGCTCGAACACCGGGGAGCTGTTTTTT; V gene: TRBV11-2; clone size: .; J gene: TRBJ2-2; D gene: TRBD1
CDR3 protein: CASSRSGQGTQYF; CDR3 DNA: TGTGCCAGCAGCCGAAGCGGGCAAGGGACCCAGTACTTC; V gene: TRBV11-3; clone size: .; J gene: TRBJ2-5; D gene: .
CDR3 protein: CASSPRPGTANTEAFF; CDR3 DNA: TGCGCCAGCAGCCCGCGTCCCGGGACAGCAAACACTGAAGCTTTCTTT; V gene: TRBV5-1; clone size: .; J gene: TRBJ1-1; D gene: TRBD1
CDR3 protein: CASSSGLAGYGTDTQYF; CDR3 DNA: TGTGCCAGCAGCTCGGGTCTAGCGGGATATGGTACAGATACGCAGTATTTT; V gene: TRBV5-4; clone size: once; J gene: TRBJ2-3; D gene: TRBD2
CDR3 protein: CASSLAVPNYGYTF; CDR3 DNA: TGTGCCAGCAGCTTGGCGGTTCCTAACTATGGCTACACCTTC; V gene: TRBV5-4; clone size: .; J gene: TRBJ1-2; D gene: .
CDR3 protein: CGARAGGAPDTQYF; CDR3 DNA: TGTGGGGCCCGAGCGGGAGGGGCCCCAGATACGCAGTATTTT; V gene: TRBV10-3; clone size: .; J gene: TRBJ2-3; D gene: TRBD2
CDR3 protein: CASSIIDWDNEQFF; CDR3 DNA: TGTGCCAGCAGCATTATAGACTGGGACAATGAGCAGTTCTTC; V gene: TRBV11-3; clone size: .; J gene: TRBJ2-1; D gene: .
CDR3 protein: CASSLVGLAGQETQYF; CDR3 DNA: TGCGCCAGCAGCTTGGTGGGACTAGCGGGGCAAGAGACCCAGTACTTC; V gene: TRBV5-1; clone size: .; J gene: TRBJ2-5; D gene: TRBD2
CDR3 protein: CASTSTGVHYGYTF; CDR3 DNA: TGTGCCAGCACCTCAACCGGGGTCCACTATGGCTACACCTTC; V gene: TRBV25-1; clone size: .; J gene: TRBJ1-2; D gene: .
CDR3 protein: CASSIGGLNQPQHF; CDR3 DNA: TGTGCCAGTAGTATCGGCGGTCTTAATCAGCCCCAGCATTTT; V gene: TRBV19; clone size: .; J gene: TRBJ1-5; D gene: .
CDR3 protein: CASSLSAGLADLAKNIQYF; CDR3 DNA: TGTGCCAGCAGCCTGTCTGCGGGACTAGCGGATCTAGCCAAAAACATTCAGTACTTC; V gene: TRBV7-8; clone size: .; J gene: TRBJ2-4; D gene: TRBD2
CDR3 protein: CASSLVTGVHEQYF; CDR3 DNA: TGCGCCAGCAGCTTGGTCACAGGGGTCCACGAGCAGTACTTC; V gene: TRBV5-1; clone size: few; J gene: TRBJ2-7; D gene: TRBD1
CDR3 protein: CASSLENRAYGYTF; CDR3 DNA: TGTGCCAGCAGCTTAGAGAACAGGGCCTATGGCTACACCTTC; V gene: TRBV7-2; clone size: .; J gene: TRBJ1-2; D gene: .
CDR3 protein: CASSLWAGAGTEAFF; CDR3 DNA: TGTGCCAGCAGCTTATGGGCAGGGGCGGGCACTGAAGCTTTCTTT; V gene: TRBV7-6; clone size: .; J gene: TRBJ1-1; D gene: .
CDR3 protein: CAWSAGGPSQPQHF; CDR3 DNA: TGTGCCTGGAGTGCCGGGGGGCCAAGTCAGCCCCAGCATTTT; V gene: TRBV30; clone size: .; J gene: TRBJ1-5; D gene: .
CDR3 protein: CASSARGFNNEQFF; CDR3 DNA: TGTGCCAGCAGCGCCAGGGGGTTCAACAATGAGCAGTTCTTC; V gene: TRBV9; clone size: .; J gene: TRBJ2-1; D gene: TRBD1
CDR3 protein: CASSQDLTISGRVHEQYF; CDR3 DNA: TGTGCCAGCAGCCAAGATCTGACTATCAGCGGGAGAGTCCACGAGCAGTACTTC; V gene: TRBV4-2; clone size: .; J gene: TRBJ2-7; D gene: TRBD2